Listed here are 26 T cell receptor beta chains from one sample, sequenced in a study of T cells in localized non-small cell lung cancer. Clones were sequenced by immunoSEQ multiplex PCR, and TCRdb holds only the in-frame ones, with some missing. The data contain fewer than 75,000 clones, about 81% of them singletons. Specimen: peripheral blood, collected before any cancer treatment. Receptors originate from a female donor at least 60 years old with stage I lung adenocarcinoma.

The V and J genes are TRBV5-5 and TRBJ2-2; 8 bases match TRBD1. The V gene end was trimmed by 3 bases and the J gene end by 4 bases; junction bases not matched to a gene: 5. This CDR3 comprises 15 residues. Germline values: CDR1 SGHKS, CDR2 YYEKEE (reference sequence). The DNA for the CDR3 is TGTGCCAGCAGCTCAGACAGGGGAGGCACCGGGGAGCTGTTTTTT. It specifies CASSSDRGGTGELFF.

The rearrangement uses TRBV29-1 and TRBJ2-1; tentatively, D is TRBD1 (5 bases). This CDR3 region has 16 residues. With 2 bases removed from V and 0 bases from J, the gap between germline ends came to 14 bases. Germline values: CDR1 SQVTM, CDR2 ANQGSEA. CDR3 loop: CSVEYQDSSSYNEQFF. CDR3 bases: TGCAGCGTTGAATACCAAGACAGCAGCTCCTACAATGAGCAGTTCTTC.

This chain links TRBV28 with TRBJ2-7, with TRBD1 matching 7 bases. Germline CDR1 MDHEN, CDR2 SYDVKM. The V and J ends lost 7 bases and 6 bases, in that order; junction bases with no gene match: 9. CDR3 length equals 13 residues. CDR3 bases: TGTGCCAGCAATGCCCCGACAGGGCGCGAGCAGTACTTC. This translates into CASNAPTGREQYF.

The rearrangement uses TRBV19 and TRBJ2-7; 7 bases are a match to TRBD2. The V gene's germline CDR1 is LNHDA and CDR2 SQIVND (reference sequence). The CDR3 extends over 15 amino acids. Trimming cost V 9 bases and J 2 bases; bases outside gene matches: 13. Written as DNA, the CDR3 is TGTGCCAGCAGAAAGGTAGGGGACTATACCTACGAGCAGTACTTC. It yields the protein CASRKVGDYTYEQYF.

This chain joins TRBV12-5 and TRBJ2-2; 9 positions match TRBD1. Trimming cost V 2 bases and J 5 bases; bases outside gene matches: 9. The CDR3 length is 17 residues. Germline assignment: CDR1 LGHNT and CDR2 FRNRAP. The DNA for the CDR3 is TGTGCTAGTGGTTTGATACAGGGGGCTGGGACTACCGGGGAGCTGTTTTTT. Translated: CASGLIQGAGTTGELFF.

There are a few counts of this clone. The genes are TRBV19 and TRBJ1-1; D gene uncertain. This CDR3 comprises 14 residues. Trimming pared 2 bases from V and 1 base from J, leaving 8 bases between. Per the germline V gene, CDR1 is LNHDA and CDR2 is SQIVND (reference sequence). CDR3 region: CASSITAANTEAFF. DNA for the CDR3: TGTGCCAGTAGTATAACGGCAGCGAACACTGAAGCTTTCTTT.

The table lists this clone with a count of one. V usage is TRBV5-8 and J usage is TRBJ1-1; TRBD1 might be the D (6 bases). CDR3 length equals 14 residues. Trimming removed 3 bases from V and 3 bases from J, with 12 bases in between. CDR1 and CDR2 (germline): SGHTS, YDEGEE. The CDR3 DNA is TGTGCCAGCAGCTCCGAGGGGGGATACACTGAAGCTTTCTTT. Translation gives CASSSEGGYTEAFF.

CDR3 protein: CASRRDRGNGYTF. For the CDR3, the DNA is TGTGCCAGCCGACGGGACAGGGGTAATGGCTACACCTTC. The chain joins TRBV19 to TRBJ1-2, with 10 bases identical to TRBD1. Losses at the gene ends were 9 bases for V and 6 bases for J; bases not matched to a gene: 7. This CDR3 contains 13 residues. CDR1 and CDR2 from the germline V gene are LNHDA and SQIVND (reference sequence).

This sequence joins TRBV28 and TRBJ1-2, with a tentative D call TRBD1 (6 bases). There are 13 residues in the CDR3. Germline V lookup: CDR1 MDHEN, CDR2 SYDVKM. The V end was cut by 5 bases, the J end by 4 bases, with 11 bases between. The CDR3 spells CASSKRGSYGYTF. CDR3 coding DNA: TGTGCCAGCAGTAAGAGGGGGAGCTATGGCTACACCTTC.

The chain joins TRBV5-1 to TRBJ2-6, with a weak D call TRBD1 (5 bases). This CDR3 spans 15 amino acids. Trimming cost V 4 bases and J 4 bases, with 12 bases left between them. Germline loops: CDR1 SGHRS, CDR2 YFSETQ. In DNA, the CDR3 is TGCGCCAGCAGCCTTACAGGTACCGGGGCCAACGTCCTGACTTTC. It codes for CASSLTGTGANVLTF.

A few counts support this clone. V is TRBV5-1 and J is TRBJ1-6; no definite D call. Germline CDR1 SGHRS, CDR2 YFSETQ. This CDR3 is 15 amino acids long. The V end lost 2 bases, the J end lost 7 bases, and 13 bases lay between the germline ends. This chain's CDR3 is CASSFGVLGNSPLHF. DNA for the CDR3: TGCGCCAGCAGCTTCGGGGTTTTGGGGAATTCACCCCTCCACTTT.

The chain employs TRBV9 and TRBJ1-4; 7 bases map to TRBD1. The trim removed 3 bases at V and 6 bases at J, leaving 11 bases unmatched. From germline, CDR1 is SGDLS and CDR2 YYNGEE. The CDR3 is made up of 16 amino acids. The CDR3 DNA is TGTGCCAGCAGCGGCGGACCAACAGGGGTCGATGAAAAACTGTTTTTT. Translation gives CASSGGPTGVDEKLFF.

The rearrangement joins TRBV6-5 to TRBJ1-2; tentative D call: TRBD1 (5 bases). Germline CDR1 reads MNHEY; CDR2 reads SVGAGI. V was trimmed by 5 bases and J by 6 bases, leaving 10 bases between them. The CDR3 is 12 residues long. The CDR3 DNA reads TGTGCCAGCAGTAAGGGGTCCGATGGCTACACCTTC. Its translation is CASSKGSDGYTF.

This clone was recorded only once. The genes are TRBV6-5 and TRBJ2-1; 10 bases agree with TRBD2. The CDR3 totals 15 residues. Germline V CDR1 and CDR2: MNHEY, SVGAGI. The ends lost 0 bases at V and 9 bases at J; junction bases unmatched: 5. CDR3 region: CASSYSRASGGEQFF. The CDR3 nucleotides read TGTGCCAGCAGTTACTCCCGAGCTAGCGGGGGTGAGCAGTTCTTC.

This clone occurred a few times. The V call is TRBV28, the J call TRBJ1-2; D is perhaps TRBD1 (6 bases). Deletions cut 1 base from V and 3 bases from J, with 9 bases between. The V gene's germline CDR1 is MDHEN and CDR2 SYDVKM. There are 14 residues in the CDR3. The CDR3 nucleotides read TGTGCCAGCAGTTTATCACAGGGCTACTATGGCTACACCTTC. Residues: CASSLSQGYYGYTF.

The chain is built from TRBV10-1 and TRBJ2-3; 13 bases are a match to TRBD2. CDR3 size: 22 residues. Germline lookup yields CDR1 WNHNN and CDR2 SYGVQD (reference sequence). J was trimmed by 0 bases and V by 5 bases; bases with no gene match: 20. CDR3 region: CASSRYLHQPRTSGRSTDTQYF. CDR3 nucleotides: TGCGCCAGCAGTAGGTACCTACACCAACCCCGGACTAGCGGGAGAAGCACAGATACGCAGTATTTT.

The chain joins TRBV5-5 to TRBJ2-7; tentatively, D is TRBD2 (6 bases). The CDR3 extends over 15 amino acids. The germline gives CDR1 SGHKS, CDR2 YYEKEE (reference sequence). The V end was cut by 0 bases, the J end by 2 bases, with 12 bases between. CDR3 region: CASSLGHSGAYEQYF. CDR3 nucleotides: TGTGCCAGCAGCTTGGGACATTCGGGGGCCTACGAGCAGTACTTC. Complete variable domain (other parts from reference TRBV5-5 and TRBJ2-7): DAGVTQSPTHLIKTRGQQVTLRCSPISGHKSVSWYQQVLGQGPQFIFQYYEKEERGRGNFPDRFSARQFPNYSSELNVNALLLGDSALYLCASSLGHSGAYEQYFGPGTRLTVT.

The CDR3 region is CASSWSSGSHNEQFF. The DNA of the CDR3 is TGCGCCAGCAGCTGGTCTAGCGGGAGTCACAATGAGCAGTTCTTC. The chain employs TRBV5-1 and TRBJ2-1; the match to TRBD2 covers 10 bases. Germline CDR1 reads SGHRS; CDR2 reads YFSETQ. Germline trimming cut 3 bases from V and 5 bases from J; bases unmatched to any gene: 5. This CDR3 is 15 amino acids long.

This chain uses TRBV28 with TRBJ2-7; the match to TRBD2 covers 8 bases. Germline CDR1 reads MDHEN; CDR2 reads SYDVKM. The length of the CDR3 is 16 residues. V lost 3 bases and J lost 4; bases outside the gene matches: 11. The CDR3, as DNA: TGTGCCAGCAGTTTGGGTAGCGGGGTGACGCCTTACGAGCAGTACTTC. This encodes CASSLGSGVTPYEQYF.

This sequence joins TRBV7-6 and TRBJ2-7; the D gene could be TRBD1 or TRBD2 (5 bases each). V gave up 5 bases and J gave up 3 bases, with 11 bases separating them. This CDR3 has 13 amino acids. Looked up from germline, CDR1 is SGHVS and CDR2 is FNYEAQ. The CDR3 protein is CASSPGPNYEQYF. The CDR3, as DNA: TGTGCCAGCAGCCCGGGACCCAACTACGAGCAGTACTTC.

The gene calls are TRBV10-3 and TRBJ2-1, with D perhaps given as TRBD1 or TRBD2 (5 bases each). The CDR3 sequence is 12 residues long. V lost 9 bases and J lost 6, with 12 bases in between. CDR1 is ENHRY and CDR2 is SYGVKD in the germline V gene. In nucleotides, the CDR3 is TGTGCCATACGGGACCCCGGCAATGAGCAGTTCTTC. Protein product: CAIRDPGNEQFF.

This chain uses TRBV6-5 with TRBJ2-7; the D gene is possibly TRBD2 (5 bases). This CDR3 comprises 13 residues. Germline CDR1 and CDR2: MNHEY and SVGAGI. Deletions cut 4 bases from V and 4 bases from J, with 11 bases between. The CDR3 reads CASSSSRQYEQYF. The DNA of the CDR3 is TGTGCCAGCAGTTCTAGCCGGCAATACGAGCAGTACTTC.

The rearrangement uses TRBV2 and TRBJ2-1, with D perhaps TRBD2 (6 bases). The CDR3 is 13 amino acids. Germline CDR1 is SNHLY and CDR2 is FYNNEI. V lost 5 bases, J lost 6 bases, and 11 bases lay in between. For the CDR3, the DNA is TGTGCCAGCAGTTACCGGGACTTCAATGAGCAGTTCTTC. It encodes CASSYRDFNEQFF.

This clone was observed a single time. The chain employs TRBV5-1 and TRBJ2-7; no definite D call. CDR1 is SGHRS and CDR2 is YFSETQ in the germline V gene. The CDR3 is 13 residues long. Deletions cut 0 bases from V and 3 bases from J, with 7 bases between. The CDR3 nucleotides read TGCGCCAGCAGCTTGGGTATTCGCTACGAGCAGTACTTC. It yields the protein CASSLGIRYEQYF. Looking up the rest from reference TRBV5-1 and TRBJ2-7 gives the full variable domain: KAGVTQTPRYLIKTRGQQVTLSCSPISGHRSVSWYQQTPGQGLQFLFEYFSETQRNKGNFPGRFSGRQFSNSRSEMNVSTLELGDSALYLCASSLGIRYEQYFGPGTRLTVT.

CDR3 bases: TGTGCCACCAGCAGAGAGTTCGGTCCGAACACCGGGGAGCTGTTTTTT. It translates to CATSREFGPNTGELFF. This sequence joins TRBV15 and TRBJ2-2; no firm D call. The CDR3 is made up of 16 amino acids. Germline loops: CDR1 LNHNV, CDR2 YYDKDF (reference sequence). V lost 0 bases to trimming and J lost 0 bases, with 8 bases between them.

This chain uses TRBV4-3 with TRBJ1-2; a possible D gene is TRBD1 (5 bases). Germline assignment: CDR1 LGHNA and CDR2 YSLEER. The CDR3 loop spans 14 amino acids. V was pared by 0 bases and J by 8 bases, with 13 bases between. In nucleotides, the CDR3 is TGCGCCAGCAGCCAAGAGATACCAGGGTTGGGCTACACCTTC. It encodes CASSQEIPGLGYTF.